The subject of this entry is one T cell receptor beta chain. Its antigen is not known. This record comes from a study of CXCR3-negative and CXCR3-positive naive CD8 T cells. Study conclusions and caveats: Memory CD8+ T cell repertoires were far less diverse than both naive subsets. Fresh PBMCs were used in most assays, and CXCR3 expression partially decreased after cryopreservation. The TRB CDR3s that CXCR3-positive naive cells carried were more hydrophobic than those of CXCR3-negative naive cells. TRBV-TRBJ usage was alike in naive CXCR3-negative and CXCR3-positive cells but differed in memory cells.

With UMI labels, 5' RACE was used to prepare the TRB cDNA libraries. TCRdb re-called the 5' RACE reads and gives one entry per CDR3 protein, without DNA. The sample totals about 110,000 distinct CDR3 sequences. The sample was naive CXCR3+ CD8+ T cells from blood. Specified subset: CD45RO-CCR7+CD27+CD95- naive CD8+ T cells expressing CXCR3 (TNR3+). The sequence came from a human donor in good health. Some clones in this sample may be carry-over from other donors' samples.

This chain's CDR3 is CASSYSADRGTQYF. The chain is built from TRBV6-6 and TRBJ2-3. The germline V gene has CDR1 MNHNY and CDR2 SVGAGI (reference sequence). The CDR3 covers 14 residues.